The 22 T cell receptor beta chains below come from one sample, sequenced in a study of T cell repertoires in cytomegalovirus infection. TCRdb itself ran the reads through MiXCR, one entry per CDR3 protein. In the table there are a few hundred thousand distinct CDR3 sequences, 9.5% of which are singletons. Source material: PBMCs. Receptors originate from a human donor in good health (CMV status not recorded). Some clones in this sample may be carry-over from other donors' samples.

The genes are TRBV27 and TRBJ2-3; D unclear. The germline CDR1 and CDR2 sequences are MNHEY and SMNVEV (reference sequence). Deletions cut 6 bases from V and 0 bases from J, with 22 bases between. The CDR3 length is 18 residues. The CDR3 loop reads CASRKTFASSTSTDTQYF. Written as DNA, the CDR3 is TGTGCCAGCAGAAAGACGTTTGCTAGTTCTACTAGCACAGATACGCAGTATTTT.

A few counts support this clonotype. The genes are TRBV7-9 and TRBJ2-7; maybe TRBD1 (6 bases). CDR3 length equals 14 residues. V was shortened by 5 bases and J by 7 bases, with 18 bases between the two germline ends. In germline, CDR1 is SEHNR, CDR2 FQNEAQ (reference sequence). CDR3 coding DNA: TGTGCCAGCAGCAACGGACAGAGGGCAGGAGAGCAGTACTTC. This translates into CASSNGQRAGEQYF.

As regards this clonotype: Being one base from a much bigger clone, this may be a read error. The chain links TRBV27 to TRBJ1-2, with TRBD1 matching 10 bases. CDR1 and CDR2 (germline): MNHEY, SMNVEV (reference sequence). This CDR3 region has 14 residues. The CDR3 sequence is CASKGTGVLYGYNF. The CDR3, as DNA: TGTGCCAGCAAAGGGACAGGGGTCCTCTATGGCTACAACTTC.

This clonotype has a count of ten or more. CDR3 amino acids: CASKRTSTRRHNEQFF. Here the CDR3 DNA reads TGTGCCAGCAAAAGGACTAGCACCCGCCGCCACAATGAGCAGTTCTTC. V and J are TRBV28 and TRBJ2-1; 8 positions match TRBD2. V dropped 7 bases and J dropped 5; count of bases not matched to a gene: 13. Per the germline V gene, CDR1 is MDHEN and CDR2 is SYDVKM. The CDR3 is made up of 16 amino acids. The full variable domain, rest sourced from reference TRBV28 and TRBJ2-1, is DVKVTQSSRYLVKRTGEKVFLECVQDMDHENMFWYRQDPGLGLRLIYFSYDVKMKEKGDIPEGYSVSREKKERFSLILESASTNQTSMYLCASKRTSTRRHNEQFFGPGTRLTVL.

This sequence joins TRBV20-1 and TRBJ2-7, with a weak D call TRBD2 (7 bases). The CDR3 is 14 amino acids. Deletions cut 6 bases from V and 2 bases from J, with 17 bases between. The germline V gene has CDR1 DFQATT and CDR2 SNEGSKA (reference sequence). CDR3 residues: CSASYGGGPYEQYF. CDR3 DNA: TGCAGTGCGAGCTACGGCGGGGGCCCCTACGAGCAGTACTTC.

This clonotype occurred many times. V gene TRBV7-2 combines with J gene TRBJ2-3; D is uncertain. This CDR3 contains 14 residues. Trimming left V 4 bases short and J 1 base short, with 9 bases between. Germline assignment: CDR1 SGHTA and CDR2 FQGNSA. The CDR3 is CASSSKSGTDTQYF. Written as DNA, the CDR3 is TGTGCCAGCAGCTCCAAATCTGGCACAGATACGCAGTATTTT.

Many counts were recorded for this clonotype. V gene TRBV7-3 combines with J gene TRBJ2-1; 12 bases line up with TRBD1. J gave up 11 bases and V 5 bases, and 10 bases lay outside the gene matches. CDR1 is SGHTA, CDR2 FQGTGA, per germline. This CDR3 has 15 amino acids. The CDR3 DNA follows: TGTGCCAGCAGCCGCGGGACAGGGGGCCAGAATCAGCAGTTCTTC. It codes for CASSRGTGGQNQQFF.

This clonotype occurred a few times. The chain joins TRBV7-6 to TRBJ2-7; D is undetermined. V shed 5 bases and J shed 7 bases, with 15 bases lying between them. The CDR3 spans 13 residues. CDR1 and CDR2 from the germline V gene are SGHVS and FNYEAQ. The CDR3 sequence: CASSPGRQREQYF. CDR3 bases: TGTGCCAGCAGCCCCGGTCGGCAGCGAGAGCAGTACTTC.

This clonotype was seen many times. The rearrangement uses TRBV6-2 or TRBV6-3 and TRBJ2-7, with 7 nucleotides matching TRBD2. The V segment lost 11 bases and the J segment 2 bases; nucleotides outside the gene matches: 12. The germline V gene encodes CDR1 MNHEY and CDR2 SVGEGT. The length of the CDR3 is 14 residues. The CDR3 protein is CAGSSGGNTYEQYF. The CDR3 DNA reads as TGTGCCGGATCCTCGGGGGGTAACACCTACGAGCAGTACTTC.

Many counts were recorded for this clonotype. The chain joins TRBV6-1 to TRBJ1-6; the D is unclear. V lost 5 bases and J 5 bases, leaving 16 bases between the germline ends. CDR3 length: 16 residues. Germline V lookup: CDR1 MNHNS, CDR2 SASEGT. CDR3 nucleotide sequence: TGTGCCAGCAGTTCAGTCGTAGGCCACCATAATTCACCCCTCCACTTT. Its translation: CASSSVVGHHNSPLHF.

This clonotype has a handful of counts. The genes are TRBV20-1 and TRBJ2-1; 9 nucleotides line up with TRBD1. Unmatched junction bases numbered 11, after V lost 7 bases and J lost 10 bases. Per the germline V gene, CDR1 is DFQATT and CDR2 is SNEGSKA (reference sequence). The CDR3 runs 13 residues. CDR3 nucleotide sequence: TGCAGTGTTAGGACACAGGGGGCAGGAGAGCAGTTCTTC. Protein: CSVRTQGAGEQFF.

The rearrangement uses TRBV6-5 and TRBJ2-5; no firm D call. The CDR3 contains 13 residues. Trimming took 2 bases from V and 4 from J, leaving 8 bases between them. In germline, CDR1 is MNHEY, CDR2 SVGAGI. Written as DNA, the CDR3 is TGTGCCAGCAGTTACAGGACGCTAGAGACCCAGTACTTC. Protein: CASSYRTLETQYF.

This clonotype was counted many times. The V call is TRBV7-2, the J call TRBJ2-1; the match to TRBD2 covers 13 bases. V was pared by 3 bases and J by 4 bases, with 9 bases of the junction left unmatched. The CDR3 is made up of 18 amino acids. The germline CDR1 and CDR2 sequences are SGHTA and FQGNSA. CDR3 in DNA: TGTGCCAGCAGCTTCCGGGCACTAGCGGGGGGGCTTTACAATGAGCAGTTCTTC. This encodes CASSFRALAGGLYNEQFF.

This clonotype occurred a few times. The chain employs TRBV10-3 and TRBJ1-2; TRBD1 matches at 7 bases. This CDR3 comprises 15 residues. Germline CDR1 and CDR2: ENHRY and SYGVKD. Losses at the gene ends were 0 bases for V and 2 bases for J; bases not matched to a gene: 3. This chain's CDR3 is CAISESGRGNYGYTF. CDR3 coding DNA: TGTGCCATCAGTGAGTCGGGCAGGGGGAACTATGGCTACACCTTC.

The J gene is TRBJ2-1, the V gene TRBV12-3 or TRBV12-4, with 7 bases that match TRBD1. The CDR3 sequence is 13 residues long. Trimming removed 7 bases from V and 8 bases from J; junction bases left unmatched: 8. The CDR3 reads CASILQGKDEQFF. The CDR3, as DNA: TGTGCCAGCATCCTACAGGGGAAGGATGAGCAGTTCTTC.

This clonotype turned up a few times. V is TRBV6-5 and J is TRBJ2-7; D call uncertain. V lost 10 bases, J lost 2 bases, and 15 bases lay in between. CDR3 length equals 13 residues. Germline V gene data show CDR1 as MNHEY and CDR2 as SVGAGI. The CDR3 region is CATSPLRTYEQYF. The CDR3 DNA reads TGTGCCACGAGTCCCCTCAGGACCTACGAGCAGTACTTC.

The V call is TRBV19, the J call TRBJ1-5, with D unresolved. Germline V lookup: CDR1 LNHDA, CDR2 SQIVND (reference sequence). Trimming cost V 2 bases and J 2 bases, with 7 bases left between them. CDR3 length equals 14 residues. CDR3 in amino acids: CASSISTGNQPQHF. In DNA form, the CDR3 reads TGTGCCAGTAGTATATCTACGGGCAATCAGCCCCAGCATTTT.

This clonotype was seen many times. The chain joins TRBV7-6 to TRBJ2-1, with TRBD2 matching over 9 bases. Trimming cost V 3 bases and J 7 bases; bases outside gene matches: 16. The CDR3 has 18 residues. Germline V gene data show CDR1 as SGHVS and CDR2 as FNYEAQ. In DNA, the CDR3 is TGTGCCAGCAGCTTTTTGGATGTAGGGTTAGCGGGAGTGAATGAGCAGTTCTTC. Encoded protein: CASSFLDVGLAGVNEQFF.

This clonotype was found a few times. This sequence joins TRBV2 and TRBJ2-2; a possible D gene is TRBD1 (5 bases). V was pared by 2 bases and J by 2 bases, with 15 bases between. The CDR3 covers 17 residues. Germline CDR1 and CDR2: SNHLY and FYNNEI. DNA for the CDR3: TGTGCCAGCAGTGAATCATCGAAGGGGATCAACACCGGGGAGCTGTTTTTT. It specifies CASSESSKGINTGELFF.

The CDR3 here is CASSPSGGRYEQYF. CDR3 bases: TGTGCCAGCAGCCCCTCCGGCGGGAGGTACGAGCAGTACTTC. The chain uses TRBV6-2 or TRBV6-3 and TRBJ2-7; TRBD2 matches at 8 bases. CDR3 size: 14 residues. J was trimmed by 4 bases and V by 6 bases; bases with no gene match: 8. Germline CDR1 is MNHEY and CDR2 is SVGEGT.

This clonotype was counted a few times. The chain couples TRBV5-1 to TRBJ2-7; D possibly corresponds to TRBD2 (5 bases). V shed 0 bases and J shed 6 bases, with 10 bases lying between them. The CDR3 runs 13 residues. The germline CDR1 and CDR2 sequences are SGHRS and YFSETQ. The CDR3 bases are TGCGCCAGCAGCTTGGGAGAAGGAGGCGAGCAGTACTTC. This gives the protein CASSLGEGGEQYF.

This clonotype was seen at least ten times. The chain joins TRBV12-3 or TRBV12-4 to TRBJ2-2, with D possibly being TRBD2 (5 bases). There are 13 residues in the CDR3. Trimming took 6 bases from V and 5 from J, leaving 10 bases between them. CDR3 loop: CASSPTRTGELFF. The CDR3 DNA sequence: TGTGCCAGCAGCCCCACTAGGACCGGGGAGCTGTTTTTT.